Below are 11 T cell receptor beta chains sequenced from a single sample in a study of cytomegalovirus exposure and HLA in healthy donors. The PCR ran on 60 Vbeta and 13 Jbeta primers. TCRdb keeps only in-frame clones here, not all; method: immunoSEQ multiplex PCR. The sample lists about 110,000 clones, 60% to 80% seen once, with 8% to 10% in the top ten. Sequenced input: PBMCs. All receptors derive from a man aged 18 to 35 in good health and CMV-seropositive.

This clone was counted between two and nine times. The chain has TRBV10-2 and TRBJ1-1; 12 nucleotides agree with TRBD1. The J segment lost 5 bases and the V segment lost 6 bases, leaving 4 bases of the junction unmatched. This CDR3 contains 14 residues. Germline V gene data show CDR1 as WSHSY and CDR2 as SAAADI. The CDR3 coding sequence is TGCGCCAGCAGACGGGACAGGGGGCAAACTGAAGCTTTCTTT. Amino acid sequence: CASRRDRGQTEAFF.

The chain is built from TRBV7-6 and TRBJ1-3; 7 nucleotides match TRBD1. Germline lookup yields CDR1 SGHVS and CDR2 FNYEAQ. V dropped 1 base and J dropped 0; count of bases not matched to a gene: 0. The CDR3 loop spans 15 amino acids. The CDR3 reads CASSLGDSSGNTIYF. The CDR3 coding sequence is TGTGCCAGCAGCTTAGGGGACAGCTCTGGAAACACCATATATTTT.

The rearrangement uses TRBV2 and TRBJ1-2; D is perhaps TRBD1 (6 bases). V dropped 2 bases and J dropped 5 bases, with 15 bases sitting between them. The length of the CDR3 is 15 residues. Germline assignment: CDR1 SNHLY and CDR2 FYNNEI. CDR3 coding DNA: TGTGCCAGCAGTGAATCGAGAGGGGGAACATATGGCTACACCTTC. Translating gives CASSESRGGTYGYTF.

Only a few counts were recorded for this clone. The chain combines TRBV5-1 with TRBJ2-3, with TRBD2 identical over 9 bases. The V gene end was trimmed by 4 bases and the J gene end by 2 bases; junction bases not matched to a gene: 5. Germline CDR1 and CDR2: SGHRS and YFSETQ. This CDR3 is 15 amino acids long. The CDR3 coding sequence is TGCGCCAGCAGCCCCGGGACTAGCTCCACAGATACGCAGTATTTT. The encoded protein is CASSPGTSSTDTQYF.

The V and J genes are TRBV28 and TRBJ1-4; D not resolved. The V and J ends lost 6 bases and 14 bases respectively, with 19 bases between them. Germline assignment: CDR1 MDHEN and CDR2 SYDVKM. The CDR3 sequence is 13 residues long. The CDR3 is CASSLTSAPRLFF. For the CDR3, the DNA is TGTGCCAGCAGCCTTACGTCCGCCCCGCGGCTGTTTTTT.

V and J are TRBV27 and TRBJ2-7; 7 nucleotides line up with TRBD2. The CDR3 has 14 amino acids. V lost 5 bases and J lost 3; bases outside the gene matches: 7. CDR1 is MNHEY and CDR2 is SMNVEV in the germline V gene (reference sequence). CDR3 protein: CASSLQRGNYEQYF. The CDR3 DNA reads TGTGCCAGCAGTCTCCAGCGGGGAAACTACGAGCAGTACTTC.

The rearrangement joins TRBV10-3 to TRBJ2-7; unclear D gene. V gave up 9 bases and J gave up 1 base, with 13 bases separating them. The CDR3 runs to 13 residues. Germline assignment: CDR1 ENHRY and CDR2 SYGVKD. CDR3 coding DNA: TGTGCCATTTCGAGCGCCATATCCTACGAGCAGTACGTC. Translating it yields CAISSAISYEQYV.

V usage is TRBV18 and J usage is TRBJ2-3; TRBD2 aligns across 9 bases. This CDR3 has 14 amino acids. With V trimmed by 4 bases and J by 3 bases, 2 bases remained unmatched. CDR1 is KGHSH, CDR2 LQKENI, per germline. DNA for the CDR3: TGTGCCAGCTCACGCGGGGGGGCAACAGATACGCAGTATTTT. Its translation: CASSRGGATDTQYF.

The rearrangement joins TRBV5-1 to TRBJ1-1, with D hard to call. The CDR3 is made up of 12 amino acids. Germline V gene data show CDR1 as SGHRS and CDR2 as YFSETQ. Trimming stripped 4 bases from V and 1 base from J, with 5 bases between. The CDR3 spells CASSAGNTEAFF. CDR3 DNA: TGCGCCAGCAGCGCAGGGAACACTGAAGCTTTCTTT. The complete variable domain, with remaining parts taken from reference TRBV5-1 and TRBJ1-1, reads KAGVTQTPRYLIKTRGQQVTLSCSPISGHRSVSWYQQTPGQGLQFLFEYFSETQRNKGNFPGRFSGRQFSNSRSEMNVSTLELGDSALYLCASSAGNTEAFFGQGTRLTVV.

The chain couples TRBV28 to TRBJ1-6, with 7 bases matching TRBD1. This CDR3 is 18 amino acids long. Germline V gives CDR1 MDHEN, CDR2 SYDVKM. V dropped 1 base and J dropped 10; count of bases not matched to a gene: 16. The CDR3 loop is CASSLSGGWPSWDSPLHF. The CDR3, as DNA: TGTGCCAGCAGTTTATCAGGGGGGTGGCCGTCGTGGGACTCACCCCTCCACTTT.

The count of this clone is one. The chain links TRBV2 to TRBJ1-1, with D tentatively TRBD1 (6 bases). CDR3 length: 13 residues. The germline V and J ends were trimmed by 7 bases and 2 bases, with 11 bases remaining between them. Germline-derived CDR1 and CDR2 are SNHLY and FYNNEI. CDR3 amino acids: CASTLDRNTEAFF. CDR3 in DNA: TGTGCCAGCACCTTGGACAGAAACACTGAAGCTTTCTTT.